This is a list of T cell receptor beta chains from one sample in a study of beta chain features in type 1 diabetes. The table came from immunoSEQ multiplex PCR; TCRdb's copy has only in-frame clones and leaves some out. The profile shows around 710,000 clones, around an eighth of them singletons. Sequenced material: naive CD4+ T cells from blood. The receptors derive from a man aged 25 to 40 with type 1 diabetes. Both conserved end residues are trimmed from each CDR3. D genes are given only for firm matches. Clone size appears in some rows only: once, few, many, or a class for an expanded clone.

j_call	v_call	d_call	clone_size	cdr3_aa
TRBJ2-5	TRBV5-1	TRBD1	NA	ASSTGQGGETQY
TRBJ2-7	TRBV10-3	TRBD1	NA	AISESSTGTYEQY
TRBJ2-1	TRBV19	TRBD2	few	ASRGTSVGSSYNEQF
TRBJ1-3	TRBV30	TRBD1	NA	AWSATGTGGENTIY
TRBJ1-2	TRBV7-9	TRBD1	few	ASSPPGGLRGYT
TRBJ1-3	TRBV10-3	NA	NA	AMQQANGNTIY
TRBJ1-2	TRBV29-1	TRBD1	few	SARQGERGYT
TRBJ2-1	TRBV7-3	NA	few	ASSYDGTPDEQF
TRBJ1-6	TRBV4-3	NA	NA	ASSQDLPQATSGNSPLH
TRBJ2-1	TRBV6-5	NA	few	ASSAQGNEQF
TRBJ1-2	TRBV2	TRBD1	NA	ASSTGDNYGYT
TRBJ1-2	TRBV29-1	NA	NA	SVGIGTSSGYT
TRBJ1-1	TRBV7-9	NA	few	ASSLDFPWGGSLNTEAF
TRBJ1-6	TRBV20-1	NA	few	SARGYSPLH
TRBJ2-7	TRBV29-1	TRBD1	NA	SVGTDPYEQY
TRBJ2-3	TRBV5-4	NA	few	ASSYGQTDTQY
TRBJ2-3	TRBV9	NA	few	ASSAETGNTQY
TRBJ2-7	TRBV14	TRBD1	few	ASSLHRGQGAYEQY
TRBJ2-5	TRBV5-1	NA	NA	ATSSAGSYQETQY
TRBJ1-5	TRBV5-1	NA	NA	ASSLDPNREPQH
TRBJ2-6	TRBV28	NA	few	ASSPGAAGANVLT
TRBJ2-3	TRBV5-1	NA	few	ASSSGQTSTDTQY
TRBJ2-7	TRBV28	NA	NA	ASSLRDEQY
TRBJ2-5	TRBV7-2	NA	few	ASSLGAVNQETQY
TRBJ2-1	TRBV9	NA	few	ASSATYSSYNEQF
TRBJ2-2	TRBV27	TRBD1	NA	ASSLGQGLVTGELF
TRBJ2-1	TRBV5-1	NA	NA	ASSLMGAQTYNEQF
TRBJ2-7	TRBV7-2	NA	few	ASSLSGIEVQPEQY
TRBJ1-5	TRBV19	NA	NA	ASSIGAQINQPQH
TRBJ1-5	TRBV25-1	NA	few	ASSELGSPSQPQH
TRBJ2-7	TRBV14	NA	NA	ASSPTFPNPNGEQY
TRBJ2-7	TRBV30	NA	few	AWSSQGYEQY
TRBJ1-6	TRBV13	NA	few	ASSLEGETYNSPLH
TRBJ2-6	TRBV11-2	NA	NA	ASSSSPGRVFSGANVLT
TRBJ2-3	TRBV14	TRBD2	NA	ASSDLLAGTDTQY
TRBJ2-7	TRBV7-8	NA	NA	ASSSTVSYEQY
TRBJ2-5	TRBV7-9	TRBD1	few	ASSLDRAQETQY
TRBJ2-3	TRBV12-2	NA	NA	ASLSTDTQY
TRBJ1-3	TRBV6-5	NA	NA	ASSYSTGLGNTIY
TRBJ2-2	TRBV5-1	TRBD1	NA	ASSLRDRGTGELF
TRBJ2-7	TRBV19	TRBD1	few	ASGQDGSYEQY
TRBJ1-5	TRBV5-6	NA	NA	ASSYGTLVSQPQH
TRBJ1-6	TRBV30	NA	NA	AWTGVANSPLH
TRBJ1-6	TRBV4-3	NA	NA	ASSQLANSPLH
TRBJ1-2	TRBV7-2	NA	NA	ASSFSRGDGYT
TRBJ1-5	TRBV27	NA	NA	ASSRIDSGHLGNQPQH
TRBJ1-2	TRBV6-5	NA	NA	ASSRSRQGNYGYT
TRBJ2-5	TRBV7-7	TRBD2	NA	ASSLEAGAQETQY
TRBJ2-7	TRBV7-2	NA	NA	ASSGQGGYEQY
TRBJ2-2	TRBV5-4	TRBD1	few	ASSLDQGAQTGELF
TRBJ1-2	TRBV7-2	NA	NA	ASSLETGDYGYT
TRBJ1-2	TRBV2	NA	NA	ASTLDGGLRYGYT
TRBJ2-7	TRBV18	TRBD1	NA	ASSAVGTGYYEQY